The 6 T cell receptor beta chains listed next were all sequenced from one sample in a study of blood T cell repertoires in COVID-19. The repertoire was sequenced with immunoSEQ multiplex PCR; TCRdb's copy has only in-frame clones and lacks some. Among some 180,000 clones listed, around 89% were seen once. Sequencing was done on a sample of peripheral blood. Receptors originate from a man aged 50-59 years with acute or convalescent COVID-19.

This chain links TRBV5-6 with TRBJ2-3; 15 bases are a match to TRBD2. The CDR3 runs to 15 residues. The germline V gene encodes CDR1 SGHDT and CDR2 YYEEEE. J gave up 11 bases and V 4 bases, and 8 bases lay outside the gene matches. The CDR3 sequence is CASSLAGLAGGGQYF. The CDR3 coding sequence is TGTGCCAGCAGCCTCGCTGGACTAGCGGGAGGGGGGCAGTATTTT.

This chain links TRBV5-1 with TRBJ2-5; 8 bases line up with TRBD2. The CDR3 runs 16 residues. Trimming took 4 bases from V and 1 from J; bases not matched to a gene: 9. The V gene's germline CDR1 is SGHRS and CDR2 YFSETQ. The CDR3 nucleotides read TGCGCCAGCAGCCTGGGGACTAGTTGGTCCCAAGAGACCCAGTACTTC. Amino acids: CASSLGTSWSQETQYF.

The J gene is TRBJ1-1, the V gene TRBV6-5; D not certain. V lost 0 bases and J lost 2, with 10 bases in between. The CDR3 totals 15 residues. CDR1 MNHEY and CDR2 SVGAGI come from the germline V gene. The CDR3 bases are TGTGCCAGCAGTTACTCGTTGGCGGCCAACACTGAAGCTTTCTTT. Its protein is CASSYSLAANTEAFF.

The J gene is TRBJ1-2, the V gene TRBV10-3; 12 bases map to TRBD1. CDR1 and CDR2 from the germline V gene are ENHRY and SYGVKD. CDR3 length equals 14 residues. After removal of 2 bases from V and 7 bases from J, the junction contained 2 bases not matched to a gene. The CDR3 loop is CAISEGTGGGGYTF. DNA for the CDR3: TGTGCCATCAGTGAGGGGACAGGGGGCGGTGGCTACACCTTC.

This rearrangement joins TRBV10-1 to TRBJ2-7; 7 bases map to TRBD2. The CDR3 has 12 amino acids. Germline V lookup: CDR1 WNHNN, CDR2 SYGVQD (reference sequence). V was pared by 6 bases and J by 8 bases, with 7 bases of the junction left unmatched. The chain's CDR3 is CASSASGGKQYF. The CDR3 coding sequence is TGCGCCAGCAGCGCTAGCGGAGGGAAGCAGTACTTC.

The V gene is TRBV10-3, the J gene TRBJ2-3, with a possible D match to TRBD2 (6 bases). From germline, CDR1 is ENHRY and CDR2 SYGVKD. There are 15 residues in the CDR3. Trimming took off 8 bases at V and 4 bases at J, with 19 bases between the two ends. The CDR3 DNA sequence: TGTGCCATCCGAACTGGGCGGGGAGGCGCAGATACGCAGTATTTT. This translates into CAIRTGRGGADTQYF.